The clone carrying this T cell receptor beta chain has more than one count but fewer than ten. Its antigen is currently unknown. The data belong to a study of neurological immune-mediated disorders. Whole-study results and caveats: The expanded clones of different subjects shared no CDR3 amino acid sequences (suggesting private repertoires in all groups).

Germline CDR1 and CDR2: SGHRS and YFSETQ. This CDR3 comprises 14 residues. J gave up 7 bases and V 3 bases, and 3 bases lay outside the gene matches. TCRdb itself ran the 5' RACE reads through MiXCR, one entry per CDR3 protein. There are tens of thousands of distinct CDR3 sequences in the sample; under 4.5% occur only once, and less than 3% lies in the top ten. The sequence derives from a woman aged 45-65 years with multiple sclerosis. The sequenced material came from PBMCs. The chain recombines TRBV5-1 with TRBJ2-1; TRBD1 aligns across 11 bases. The CDR3 protein is CASSSGQGGNEQFF. The CDR3 DNA follows: TGCGCCAGCAGCTCGGGACAGGGGGGGAATGAGCAGTTCTTC.